This is a list of T cell receptor beta chains from one sample in a study of control samples from healthy donors and cancer patients. TCRdb's copy holds only in-frame clones and misses some; the assay was immunoSEQ multiplex PCR. This sample carries about 120,000 clones, 88% of them seen once, and the ten largest clones take around 3.3%. Sample: blood. These receptors were obtained from a middle-aged man in good health. CDR3s include the opening cysteine and the closing phenylalanine or tryptophan. The D gene is left open where the match is weak. For some rows the clone size is stated as once, few or many, or as a class when expanded; others skip it.

length: 13; J: TRBJ1-5; size: few; V: TRBV24-1; D: NA; CDR3: CATARGYNQPQHF; DNA: TGTGCCACCGCCAGGGGCTACAATCAGCCCCAGCATTTT
length: 14; J: TRBJ1-3; size: NA; V: TRBV7-9; D: NA; CDR3: CASSLEGEANTIYF; DNA: TGTGCCAGCAGCTTAGAGGGGGAGGCAAACACCATATATTTT
length: 14; J: TRBJ2-7; size: NA; V: TRBV21-1; D: NA; CDR3: CASRKGQGGVEQYF; DNA: TGTGCCAGCAGAAAGGGGCAGGGGGGCGTTGAGCAGTACTTC
length: 16; J: TRBJ1-2; size: NA; V: TRBV15; D: TRBD1; CDR3: CATSREGAEANYGYTF; DNA: TGTGCCACCAGCCGCGAGGGGGCCGAAGCTAACTATGGCTACACCTTC
length: 15; J: TRBJ1-1; size: once; V: TRBV4-3; D: TRBD1; CDR3: CASSLGTGRYTEAFF; DNA: TGCGCCAGCAGCCTGGGGACAGGGCGGTACACTGAAGCTTTCTTT
length: 16; J: TRBJ1-2; size: NA; V: TRBV23-1; D: TRBD1; CDR3: CASSQFGGQGSYGYTF; DNA: TGCGCCAGCAGTCAATTCGGGGGACAGGGGAGCTATGGCTACACCTTC
length: 16; J: TRBJ1-4; size: once; V: TRBV4-1; D: NA; CDR3: CASSQDQSGGIEKLFF; DNA: TGCGCCAGCAGCCAAGACCAGTCCGGGGGGATTGAAAAACTGTTTTTT
length: 11; J: TRBJ2-5; size: once; V: TRBV12-3/TRBV12-4; D: NA; CDR3: CASMVRETQYF; DNA: TGTGCCAGCATGGTACGGGAGACCCAGTACTTC
length: 16; J: TRBJ1-2; size: NA; V: TRBV6-4; D: TRBD1; CDR3: CASSERTGPVRYGYTF; DNA: TGTGCCAGCAGTGAAAGGACAGGCCCTGTACGCTATGGCTACACCTTC
length: 16; J: TRBJ2-5; size: NA; V: TRBV13; D: TRBD1; CDR3: CASSLSLGQGVETQYF; DNA: TGTGCCAGCAGCTTAAGTCTGGGGCAGGGGGTCGAGACCCAGTACTTC
length: 14; J: TRBJ1-2; size: NA; V: TRBV5-4; D: NA; CDR3: CASSSSNGGDGYTF; DNA: TGTGCCAGCAGCTCCTCAAACGGGGGCGATGGCTACACCTTC
length: 13; J: TRBJ2-3; size: NA; V: TRBV7-9; D: NA; CDR3: CASSLISWDTQYF; DNA: TGTGCCAGCAGCTTAATCAGTTGGGATACGCAGTATTTT
length: 14; J: TRBJ1-2; size: NA; V: TRBV2; D: NA; CDR3: CASSEQRGPYGYTF; DNA: TGTGCCAGCAGTGAACAGAGGGGACCCTATGGCTACACCTTC
length: 15; J: TRBJ1-2; size: NA; V: TRBV5-1; D: TRBD1; CDR3: CASSLGDRGGYGYTF; DNA: TGCGCCAGCAGCTTGGGGGACAGGGGTGGCTATGGCTACACCTTC
length: 14; J: TRBJ1-6; size: NA; V: TRBV18; D: NA; CDR3: CASSPTGNNSPLHF; DNA: TGTGCCAGCTCACCTACAGGGAATAATTCACCCCTCCACTTT
length: 14; J: TRBJ2-3; size: NA; V: TRBV27; D: TRBD1; CDR3: CASSSQGAADTQYF; DNA: TGTGCCAGCAGCTCCCAGGGGGCCGCAGATACGCAGTATTTT
length: 13; J: TRBJ1-1; size: NA; V: TRBV7-3; D: NA; CDR3: CASSQDAEAEAFF; DNA: TGTGCCAGCAGCCAGGACGCGGAAGCTGAAGCTTTCTTT
length: 16; J: TRBJ1-2; size: NA; V: TRBV5-6; D: TRBD1; CDR3: CASSLAGTGDLFGYTF; DNA: TGTGCCAGCAGCTTGGCGGGGACAGGGGACCTCTTTGGCTACACCTTC
length: 14; J: TRBJ1-6; size: few; V: TRBV9; D: NA; CDR3: CASSVDASDSPLHF; DNA: TGTGCCAGCAGCGTAGATGCCTCAGATTCACCCCTCCACTTT
length: 14; J: TRBJ2-2; size: once; V: TRBV19; D: TRBD1; CDR3: CAGSTGGHTGELFF; DNA: TGTGCCGGATCCACAGGGGGCCACACCGGGGAGCTGTTTTTT
length: 11; J: TRBJ1-3; size: NA; V: TRBV9; D: NA; CDR3: CASSDRNTIYF; DNA: TGTGCCAGCAGCGACAGAAACACCATATATTTT
length: 12; J: TRBJ2-7; size: NA; V: TRBV13; D: NA; CDR3: CASSSTAYEQYF; DNA: TGTGCCAGCAGCTCCACCGCCTACGAGCAGTACTTC
length: 16; J: TRBJ2-1; size: NA; V: TRBV9; D: NA; CDR3: CASSVGLRARANEQFF; DNA: TGTGCCAGCAGCGTAGGGTTGAGGGCGCGAGCCAATGAGCAGTTCTTC
length: 13; J: TRBJ1-1; size: NA; V: TRBV7-3; D: NA; CDR3: CASSIQENTEAFF; DNA: TGTGCCAGCAGCATACAGGAGAACACTGAAGCTTTCTTT
length: 16; J: TRBJ1-5; size: NA; V: TRBV30; D: NA; CDR3: CAWSVRTGRSNQPQHF; DNA: TGTGCCTGGAGTGTTAGAACAGGGAGAAGCAATCAGCCCCAGCATTTT
length: 15; J: TRBJ2-2; size: NA; V: TRBV5-4; D: TRBD2; CDR3: CASSIGGAGSGELFF; DNA: TGTGCCAGCAGCATCGGGGGGGCCGGTTCCGGGGAGCTGTTTTTT
length: 15; J: TRBJ1-1; size: NA; V: TRBV7-2; D: TRBD1; CDR3: CASSLGQGMNTEAFF; DNA: TGTGCCAGCAGCCTAGGACAGGGGATGAACACTGAAGCTTTCTTT
length: 16; J: TRBJ2-1; size: NA; V: TRBV7-3; D: TRBD2; CDR3: CASSLKGTAGVNEQFF; DNA: TGTGCCAGCAGCTTAAAAGGTACTGCGGGGGTGAATGAGCAGTTCTTC
length: 16; J: TRBJ1-1; size: once; V: TRBV30; D: TRBD1; CDR3: CAWSPPRTGLLGEAFF; DNA: TGTGCCTGGAGTCCGCCGAGGACAGGGTTGCTGGGTGAAGCTTTCTTT
length: 15; J: TRBJ1-2; size: NA; V: TRBV18; D: NA; CDR3: CASSPGLDSIDGYTF; DNA: TGTGCCAGCTCACCAGGGTTGGACAGTATCGATGGCTACACCTTC
length: 13; J: TRBJ2-5; size: NA; V: TRBV18; D: NA; CDR3: CASSPREGETQYF; DNA: TGTGCCAGCTCACCACGTGAGGGGGAGACCCAGTACTTC
length: 13; J: TRBJ1-2; size: NA; V: TRBV18; D: NA; CDR3: CASSRTESYGYTF; DNA: TGTGCCAGCTCACGGACAGAGTCCTATGGCTACACCTTC
length: 17; J: TRBJ2-6; size: once; V: TRBV19; D: NA; CDR3: CASSTAGRTQGANVLTF; DNA: TGTGCCAGTAGTACCGCAGGGCGGACGCAGGGGGCCAACGTCCTGACTTTC
length: 13; J: TRBJ2-3; size: NA; V: TRBV3-1/TRBV3-2; D: NA; CDR3: CASSHGGTDTQYF; DNA: TGTGCCAGCAGCCATGGGGGCACAGATACGCAGTATTTT
length: 15; J: TRBJ1-3; size: NA; V: TRBV9; D: TRBD1; CDR3: CASSLGQTSGNTIYF; DNA: TGTGCCAGCAGCCTGGGACAGACCTCTGGAAACACCATATATTTT
length: 16; J: TRBJ1-3; size: NA; V: TRBV5-6; D: TRBD1; CDR3: CASSYRTGVSGNTIYF; DNA: TGTGCCAGCAGCTACCGGACAGGGGTCTCTGGAAACACCATATATTTT
length: 15; J: TRBJ2-7; size: NA; V: TRBV7-9; D: NA; CDR3: CASSLDGRGIDEQYF; DNA: TGTGCCAGCAGCTTAGACGGCAGGGGAATTGACGAGCAGTACTTC